These 11 T cell receptor beta chains share one sample of origin, sequenced in a study of blood T cell repertoires in COVID-19. The repertoire was sequenced with immunoSEQ multiplex PCR; TCRdb's copy has only in-frame clones and lacks some. In the table there are under 200,000 clones, over 70% of which are singletons. Sequencing input: PBMCs or T cells enriched from blood (not recorded which). The receptors here all came from a woman aged 55-69 years who had recovered from COVID-19.

V and J are TRBV29-1 and TRBJ1-2; D gene unclear. The CDR3 covers 13 residues. V was shortened by 4 bases and J by 0 bases, with 9 bases between the two germline ends. Germline loops: CDR1 SQVTM, CDR2 ANQGSEA. Here the CDR3 reads CSVVWAANYGYTF. The CDR3 bases are TGCAGCGTTGTGTGGGCCGCTAACTATGGCTACACCTTC.

This clone was counted once. This sequence joins TRBV19 and TRBJ2-1, with D tentatively TRBD2 (6 bases). CDR1 LNHDA and CDR2 SQIVND come from the germline V gene (reference sequence). The CDR3 totals 15 residues. V was trimmed by 4 bases and J by 0 bases, leaving 10 bases between them. The CDR3 here is CASSRDFSSYNEQFF. CDR3 nucleotides: TGTGCCAGTAGTAGGGACTTTAGCTCCTACAATGAGCAGTTCTTC.

The chain links TRBV7-9 to TRBJ1-1; D unresolved. CDR1 and CDR2 from the germline V gene are SEHNR and FQNEAQ (reference sequence). Trimming removed 3 bases at V and 7 bases at J, with 12 bases between. The CDR3 contains 13 residues. CDR3 sequence (DNA): TGTGCCAGCAGCTTGGGGAGGGTGGATGAAGCTTTCTTT. Translated, it gives CASSLGRVDEAFF.

The chain joins TRBV5-1 to TRBJ1-5; 7 bases are shared with TRBD1. The J segment lost 1 base and the V segment lost 4 bases, leaving 5 bases of the junction unmatched. CDR1 SGHRS and CDR2 YFSETQ come from the germline V gene. The CDR3 extends over 15 amino acids. The CDR3 bases are TGCGCCAGCAGCCAGGGGACAGCCAGCAATCAGCCCCAGCATTTT. It encodes CASSQGTASNQPQHF.

The chain is built from TRBV19 and TRBJ1-6; 7 bases align to TRBD1. This CDR3 is built from 19 residues. Germline lookup yields CDR1 LNHDA and CDR2 SQIVND (reference sequence). V trimming: 5 bases; J trimming: 0 bases; junction bases outside the gene matches: 13. The CDR3 loop reads CASSPPPTGKSSYNSPLHF. The CDR3 DNA reads TGTGCCAGTAGTCCGCCCCCGACAGGGAAGAGCTCCTATAATTCACCCCTCCACTTT.

This clone was picked up a small number of times. The chain is built from TRBV29-1 and TRBJ2-1, with D unclear. V dropped 5 bases and J dropped 0 bases, with 5 bases sitting between them. Germline V gene sequence: CDR1 SQVTM, CDR2 ANQGSEA. The CDR3 is 12 residues long. This CDR3 is CSVPVSYNEQFF. CDR3 coding DNA: TGCAGCGTTCCAGTCTCCTACAATGAGCAGTTCTTC.

The chain couples TRBV18 to TRBJ1-3, with D hard to call. Per the germline V gene, CDR1 is KGHSH and CDR2 is LQKENI. V was trimmed by 1 base and J by 0 bases, leaving 10 bases between them. The CDR3 sequence is 16 residues long. The CDR3 region is CASSPLTQISGNTIYF. CDR3 sequence (DNA): TGTGCCAGCTCACCACTCACACAGATCTCTGGAAACACCATATATTTT.

The J gene is TRBJ2-3, the V gene TRBV7-3; D may be TRBD1 (6 bases). CDR3 size: 16 residues. V was shortened by 5 bases and J by 1 base, with 16 bases between the two germline ends. CDR1 is SGHTA and CDR2 is FQGTGA in the germline V gene. The CDR3, as DNA: TGTGCCAGCAGCCTGGGCGTAGGGGGAGGCACAGATACGCAGTATTTT. As protein: CASSLGVGGGTDTQYF.

The chain combines TRBV27 with TRBJ1-5; 7 bases agree with TRBD1. The CDR3 extends over 14 amino acids. Looked up from germline, CDR1 is MNHEY and CDR2 is SMNVEV (reference sequence). V shed 1 base, J shed 7 bases, and the junction held 4 bases outside the gene matches. This CDR3 reads CASSLYPGGQPQHF. DNA for the CDR3: TGTGCCAGCAGTTTATATCCAGGGGGACAGCCCCAGCATTTT.

This clone has only a few counts. CDR3 nucleotides: TGTGCCAGCAGCGTAGACAATAACTATGGCTACACCTTC. This codes for CASSVDNNYGYTF. This sequence joins TRBV9 and TRBJ1-2; no firm D call. V dropped 0 bases and J dropped 1 base, with 4 bases sitting between them. The CDR3 totals 13 residues. Germline V CDR1 and CDR2: SGDLS, YYNGEE.

The chain employs TRBV30 and TRBJ2-7; TRBD2 agrees at 10 bases. The germline V gene has CDR1 GTSNPN and CDR2 SVGIG (reference sequence). J gave up 4 bases and V 3 bases, and 9 bases lay outside the gene matches. The CDR3 is 15 residues long. CDR3 in amino acids: CAWRTHNSGGYEQYF. DNA of the CDR3: TGTGCCTGGAGAACTCATAATAGCGGGGGGTACGAGCAGTACTTC.